This paragraph reports one T cell receptor (beta chain). Its specific antigen is unknown. A much larger clone differs by one base, so this may be a read error. These data are taken from a study of shared clonotypes between healthy human individuals (dated by TCRdb to 2020 to 2022). Broadly, across the study: A couple of women and a few men aged 18 to 49 years were included in the cohort. For each donor, CD4 naive and CD4 memory were each given three plates, CD8 naive was given two plates, and CD8 memory was given one plate. To estimate repertoire size and how much clonotypes are shared between individuals, the study performed deep sequencing of blood TCR repertoires from 4 to 6 healthy adults. To increase sequencing depth and limit assay-specific biases, different laboratories used diverse techniques to prepare libraries and sequence TCR repertoires. Per donor, leukapheresis produced somewhere between about 0.9 and 9 billion PBMCs. On the study overall, not on this receptor specifically: The genetic and exposure-history diversity represented was limited by the small number of donors. Sampling was limited to blood, and TCR repertoires in tissue likely differ from TCR repertoires in blood. Clonotypes shared by all four sorted-subset donors showed higher generation probabilities than non-shared clonotypes. When a handful of donors were compared, the shared fraction of clonotypes was 5% to 6.5% for naive CD4, around 3.5% for naive CD8, 2% to 2.5% for memory CD4, and under 0.5% for memory CD8. Naive subsets generally had larger estimated clonotype richness than memory subsets did. Based on pairwise subsampling, the degree of clonotype sharing among donors was expected to be affected by sequencing depth. Even with the large sequencing depth, rarefaction of the sorted-subset datasets indicated that sequencing was incomplete.

CDR1 and CDR2 are drawn from the germline V gene (reference sequence): MNHNY, SVGAGI. V and J are truncated by 8 bases and 7 bases respectively, leaving an intervening sequence of 20 bases. The CDR3, from cysteine to phenylalanine, totals 14 residues. Left in the record is the CDR3 DNA by itself, 42 bases read in frame from the first base. Using the deep immunoSEQ assay, multiplex PCR amplified TCR CDR3 regions from genomic DNA. Genomic DNA extracted from each cell subset was distributed evenly over all wells of several immunoSEQ 96-well plates, and each plate served as one replicate. For sorted subsets, each replicate PCR was loaded with around 220 ng genomic DNA, equivalent to about 33,000 T cell genomes. The purified libraries were quantified using a Qubit 3.0 fluorometer, sized with a Bioanalyzer 2100, and then quantified again using the KAPA Library Quantification kit. Every immunoSEQ 96-well plate was sequenced on a dedicated single-read 150-cycle Illumina NextSeq 550 flow cell. On the study's bioinformatics: Because the immunoSEQ output held only junctional sequences and lacked quality scores, the filtering could not match the filtering applied to full-length reads. Sequences were annotated with PyIR, a Python wrapper for IgBLAST v1.9, using IMGT germline references to assign V/J genes and CDR3. Reads were removed for weak V/J assignments (E-value above 1e-6), missing CDR3, stop codons, out-of-frame junctions, or ambiguous translated residues. V3J clonotypes were defined as sequences sharing an identical inferred V gene, J gene, and CDR3 amino acid sequence. Percentage overlap between repertoires was calculated by dividing the number of shared unique clonotypes by the size of the smaller repertoire. Repertoire richness was assessed with RTK rarefaction, the Chao1 estimator, and Recon v2.1 estimates of unobserved clonotypes. Generation probabilities were computed with OLGA for all TCRbeta clonotypes obtained by the gDNA method from four donors. TCRdb retrieved this table from immuneACCESS and kept in-frame rearrangements only. Not all clones are present; in checked studies, unresolved V genes account for under half, and no reason is known for the remainder. That table furnishes V, J and clone size, whereas the DNA furnished D and trimming. The sample data list about 960,000 clones, and about 80% of these were observed just once. Approximately 1.5% of the sample lies in the top ten.

The donors were healthy, HIV-negative adults with no recently reported acute infections or vaccinations. All donors were Caucasian adults living in Nashville, Tennessee, USA. CD4+ T cells were enriched through magnetic negative selection, after which naive cells were positively selected on CD45RA and the remaining negative fraction served as the memory subset. Blood was collected by leukapheresis, and PBMCs were isolated by Ficoll-Histopaque density gradient centrifugation and then cryopreserved in liquid nitrogen vapor phase. Analytical flow cytometry was used to check the purity and quantity of each magnetically sorted T cell population. Genomic DNA was isolated from each sorted fraction and quantified by UV absorbance on a Nanodrop 2000c.

The origin of this receptor is a man between 18 and 29 years old in good health. The V and J genes are TRBV6-6 and TRBJ1-1; a tentative D call is TRBD1 (5 bases match). The sample comprised memory CD4+ T cells sorted from blood. The sample's cell subset or site label, in plain terms: CD45RA-negative fraction. The DNA reads TGTGCCAGCCTCCGGGGCATCGTAACGGGTGAAGCTTTCTTT. Its coded protein is CASLRGIVTGEAFF.